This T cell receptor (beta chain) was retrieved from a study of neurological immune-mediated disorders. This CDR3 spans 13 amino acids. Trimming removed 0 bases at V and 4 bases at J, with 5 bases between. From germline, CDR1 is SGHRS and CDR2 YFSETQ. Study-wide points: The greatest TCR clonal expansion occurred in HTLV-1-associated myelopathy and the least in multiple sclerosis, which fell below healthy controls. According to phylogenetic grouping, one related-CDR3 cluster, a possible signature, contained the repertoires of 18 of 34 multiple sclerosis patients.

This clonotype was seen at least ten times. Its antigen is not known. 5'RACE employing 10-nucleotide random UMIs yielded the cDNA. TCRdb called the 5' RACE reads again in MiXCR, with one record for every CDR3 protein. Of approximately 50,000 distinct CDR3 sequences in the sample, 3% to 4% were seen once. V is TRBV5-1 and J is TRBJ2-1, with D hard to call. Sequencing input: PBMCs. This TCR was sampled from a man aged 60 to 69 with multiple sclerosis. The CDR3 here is CASSLGAYNEQFF. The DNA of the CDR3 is TGCGCCAGCAGCTTGGGGGCTTACAATGAGCAGTTCTTC.